One and the same sample provided the 29 T cell receptor beta chains below, sequenced in a study of blood T cell repertoires in COVID-19. TCRdb's copy holds only in-frame clones and misses some; the assay was immunoSEQ multiplex PCR. The sample lists 200,000 to 250,000 clones; approximately 80% were seen once. Sequencing input: PBMCs or T cells enriched from blood (not recorded which). The receptors here all came from a man aged 55 to 69 who had recovered from COVID-19.

Ten or more counts support this clone. The chain joins TRBV30 to TRBJ2-2, with 9 bases lining up with TRBD2. Germline V gives CDR1 GTSNPN, CDR2 SVGIG (reference sequence). J was trimmed by 4 bases and V by 3 bases; bases with no gene match: 3. The CDR3 is made up of 14 amino acids. CDR3 protein: CAWSRLAVTGELFF. In DNA, the CDR3 is TGTGCCTGGAGCCGACTAGCGGTCACCGGGGAGCTGTTTTTT.

The chain carries TRBV9 and TRBJ1-2; the D gene is possibly TRBD1 (6 bases). Germline CDR1 SGDLS, CDR2 YYNGEE. V lost 2 bases and J lost 8, with 10 bases in between. This CDR3 spans 12 amino acids. CDR3: CASSVQGKGYTF. Here the CDR3 DNA reads TGTGCCAGCAGCGTCCAGGGGAAGGGCTACACCTTC.

The V call is TRBV19, the J call TRBJ2-1; possibly TRBD1 for D (8 bases). CDR3 size: 14 residues. Germline CDR1 and CDR2: LNHDA and SQIVND (reference sequence). V lost 4 bases to trimming and J lost 4 bases, with 11 bases between them. The CDR3 protein is CASSNRGGYNEQFF. CDR3 nucleotide sequence: TGTGCCAGTAGTAACAGGGGGGGTTACAATGAGCAGTTCTTC.

The J gene is TRBJ2-3, the V gene TRBV7-9; TRBD1 agrees at 8 bases. CDR1 is SEHNR and CDR2 is FQNEAQ in the germline V gene (reference sequence). There are 15 residues in the CDR3. V shed 4 bases, J shed 2 bases, and the junction held 5 bases outside the gene matches. The CDR3 is CASSSRTGSTDTQYF. CDR3 bases: TGTGCCAGCAGCTCGAGGACAGGGTCCACAGATACGCAGTATTTT.

The chain is built from TRBV29-1 and TRBJ2-7; 7 bases line up with TRBD1. Looked up from germline, CDR1 is SQVTM and CDR2 is ANQGSEA. The CDR3 totals 14 residues. Losses at the gene ends were 6 bases for V and 3 bases for J; bases not matched to a gene: 11. CDR3 DNA sequence: TGCAGCGTGGCCGCGACACAGGGGTACTACGAGCAGTACTTC. Its translation: CSVAATQGYYEQYF.

The chain links TRBV19 to TRBJ1-4; D might be TRBD1 (5 bases). Trimming took 3 bases from V and 6 from J, leaving 11 bases between them. The length of the CDR3 is 14 residues. CDR1 is LNHDA and CDR2 is SQIVND in the germline V gene (reference sequence). CDR3 DNA sequence: TGTGCCAGTAGTATCCCCGGGGGTGATGAAAAACTGTTTTTT. This codes for CASSIPGGDEKLFF.

The chain employs TRBV11-3 and TRBJ2-1; 11 bases fit TRBD2. V was pared by 6 bases and J by 7 bases, with 8 bases of the junction left unmatched. This CDR3 has 15 amino acids. Looked up from germline, CDR1 is SGHNT and CDR2 is YENEEA. Here the CDR3 DNA reads TGTGCCAGCAGTCTTGGGGCTAGCGGGGGGAATGAGCAGTTCTTC. Translating gives CASSLGASGGNEQFF.

The chain recombines TRBV7-9 with TRBJ2-5, with TRBD2 identical over 9 bases. The CDR3 loop spans 13 amino acids. Trimming at V came to 5 bases and at J to 3 bases, leaving 1 base not matched to a gene. In germline, CDR1 is SEHNR, CDR2 FQNEAQ (reference sequence). The DNA for the CDR3 is TGTGCCAGCAGCCCTAGCGGGGAAGAGACCCAGTACTTC. Translated: CASSPSGEETQYF.

The rearrangement joins TRBV7-9 to TRBJ1-4; D gene unclear. V was clipped by 1 base and J by 0 bases, with 9 bases between them. The CDR3 has 16 amino acids. Germline CDR1 SEHNR, CDR2 FQNEAQ (reference sequence). The CDR3 DNA reads TGTGCCAGCAGCTTAGGGAGGGTTGCAACTAATGAAAAACTGTTTTTT. Encoded protein: CASSLGRVATNEKLFF.

The V call is TRBV24-1, the J call TRBJ1-2, with TRBD1 matching 11 bases. The trim removed 4 bases at V and 8 bases at J, leaving 8 bases unmatched. The CDR3 has 15 amino acids. Germline-derived CDR1 and CDR2 are KGHDR and SFDVKD. CDR3 sequence reads: CATSERTGGLRGYTF. The CDR3, as DNA: TGTGCCACCAGTGAAAGGACAGGGGGCTTACGGGGCTACACCTTC.

The chain uses TRBV19 and TRBJ1-4; the D is unclear. Germline V lookup: CDR1 LNHDA, CDR2 SQIVND (reference sequence). V shed 6 bases and J shed 0 bases, with 8 bases lying between them. The CDR3 runs to 14 residues. The CDR3 bases are TGTGCCAGTAGCGAACAAGCAACTAATGAAAAACTGTTTTTT. Amino acids: CASSEQATNEKLFF.

The chain joins TRBV19 to TRBJ2-2; D is possibly TRBD1 (7 bases). The germline gives CDR1 LNHDA, CDR2 SQIVND (reference sequence). The V end lost 3 bases, the J end lost 4 bases, and 12 bases lay between the germline ends. The CDR3 totals 15 residues. The CDR3 region has the DNA TGTGCCAGTAGTATCAGGGGGGCGGGCACCGGGGAGCTGTTTTTT. Its translation is CASSIRGAGTGELFF.

The V call is TRBV5-6, the J call TRBJ1-6; possibly TRBD1 for D (6 bases). The CDR3 consists of 16 residues. Germline CDR1 reads SGHDT; CDR2 reads YYEEEE. V was clipped by 0 bases and J by 2 bases, with 9 bases between them. The CDR3 DNA reads TGTGCCAGCAGCTTGGACGGACAGCCCTATAATTCACCCCTCCACTTT. Translating it yields CASSLDGQPYNSPLHF. The whole variable domain, filled in from reference TRBV5-6 and TRBJ1-6, reads DAGVTQSPTHLIKTRGQQVTLRCSPKSGHDTVSWYQQALGQGPQFIFQYYEEEERQRGNFPDRFSGHQFPNYSSELNVNALLLGDSALYLCASSLDGQPYNSPLHFGNGTRLTVT.

The chain carries TRBV4-3 and TRBJ1-5; no firm D call. CDR3 size: 15 residues. Germline lookup yields CDR1 LGHNA and CDR2 YSLEER. Trimming left V 4 bases short and J 9 bases short, with 19 bases between. CDR3 nucleotides: TGCGCCAGCAGCCCCAGCAACCGGGGTCTTGTGCCCCAGCATTTT. Residues: CASSPSNRGLVPQHF.

In nucleotides, the CDR3 is TGTGCCAGCAGTCCTCAGGGGGGAACTAACTATGGCTACACCTTC. This codes for CASSPQGGTNYGYTF. The chain joins TRBV6-4 to TRBJ1-2; TRBD1 agrees at 7 bases. The junction had 6 bases not matched to a gene; V was cut back by 5 bases and J by 0 bases. Germline-derived CDR1 and CDR2 are MRHNA and SNTAGT. The CDR3 is 15 amino acids.

The chain uses TRBV7-9 and TRBJ1-4; weak D call: TRBD1 (5 bases). The germline gives CDR1 SEHNR, CDR2 FQNEAQ (reference sequence). V was shortened by 4 bases and J by 0 bases, with 12 bases between the two germline ends. The CDR3 has 16 amino acids. The CDR3 sequence: CASSSSRVATNEKLFF. The CDR3 DNA is TGTGCCAGCAGCTCCTCCAGGGTCGCAACTAATGAAAAACTGTTTTTT.

This clone appeared a single time. The J gene is TRBJ2-1, the V gene TRBV30; weak D call: TRBD1 (5 bases). Germline CDR1 is GTSNPN and CDR2 is SVGIG (reference sequence). Trimming removed 3 bases at V and 0 bases at J, with 9 bases between. This CDR3 comprises 14 residues. The CDR3 nucleotides are TGTGCCTGGAGAGACAGTGGCTCCTACAATGAGCAGTTCTTC. Amino acid sequence: CAWRDSGSYNEQFF.

J is TRBJ2-1 and V is TRBV5-1; the D gene is possibly TRBD1 (5 bases). The V gene's germline CDR1 is SGHRS and CDR2 YFSETQ. The V gene lost 0 bases and the J gene lost 8 bases, with 6 bases spanning the gap. CDR3 size: 12 residues. CDR3 in DNA: TGCGCCAGCAGCTTGGCCAGGGATGAGCAGTTCTTC. Its translation is CASSLARDEQFF.

This rearrangement joins TRBV18 to TRBJ1-3, with D maybe TRBD1 (6 bases). The V gene's germline CDR1 is KGHSH and CDR2 LQKENI. The germline V and J ends were trimmed by 3 bases and 1 base, with 13 bases remaining between them. This CDR3 comprises 16 residues. The CDR3 protein is CASSPPPDRSGNTIYF. For the CDR3, the DNA is TGTGCCAGCTCACCCCCACCCGACAGGTCTGGAAACACCATATATTTT. Full variable domain (outside the CDR3, taken from reference TRBV18 and TRBJ1-3): NAGVMQNPRHLVRRRGQEARLRCSPMKGHSHVYWYRQLPEEGLKFMVYLQKENIIDESGMPKERFSAEFPKEGPSILRIQQVVRGDSAAYFCASSPPPDRSGNTIYFGEGSWLTVV.

The chain combines TRBV6-2 or TRBV6-3 with TRBJ1-1; D possibly corresponds to TRBD1 (5 bases). The CDR3 runs 13 residues. The V end lost 4 bases, the J end lost 7 bases, and 13 bases lay between the germline ends. In germline, CDR1 is MNHEY, CDR2 SVGEGT. In nucleotides, the CDR3 is TGTGCCAGCAGTTTAGTAGGGGAGGGTGAAGCTTTCTTT. Residues: CASSLVGEGEAFF.

This sequence joins TRBV14 and TRBJ2-2; D might be TRBD2 (7 bases). The CDR3 consists of 15 residues. Germline V gene sequence: CDR1 SGHDN, CDR2 FVKESK. Deletions cut 4 bases from V and 1 base from J, with 10 bases between. The CDR3 spells CASSRGGLNTGELFF. In DNA, the CDR3 is TGTGCCAGCAGCCGGGGGGGGCTGAACACCGGGGAGCTGTTTTTT.

The chain is built from TRBV5-1 and TRBJ1-4; 7 nucleotides match TRBD1. Germline V gives CDR1 SGHRS, CDR2 YFSETQ. V dropped 4 bases and J dropped 8; count of bases not matched to a gene: 8. The CDR3 is 14 amino acids. This chain's CDR3 is CASSDATQGEKLFF. In DNA form, the CDR3 reads TGCGCCAGCAGCGATGCCACACAGGGGGAAAAACTGTTTTTT. Complete variable domain (other parts from reference TRBV5-1 and TRBJ1-4): KAGVTQTPRYLIKTRGQQVTLSCSPISGHRSVSWYQQTPGQGLQFLFEYFSETQRNKGNFPGRFSGRQFSNSRSEMNVSTLELGDSALYLCASSDATQGEKLFFGSGTQLSVL.

The chain couples TRBV6-1 to TRBJ2-2; D is uncertain. Germline V gene sequence: CDR1 MNHNS, CDR2 SASEGT. The CDR3 consists of 13 residues. Trimming pared 3 bases from V and 8 bases from J, leaving 10 bases between. CDR3 nucleotide sequence: TGTGCCAGCAGTGACAGTAATGTGGGGGAGCTGTTTTTT. Translated: CASSDSNVGELFF.

This chain connects TRBV18 to TRBJ1-2, with unresolved D. V lost 4 bases to trimming and J lost 7 bases, with 10 bases between them. The CDR3 loop spans 12 amino acids. The germline V gene encodes CDR1 KGHSH and CDR2 LQKENI. The CDR3 loop is CASSRGGLGYTF. CDR3 sequence (DNA): TGTGCCAGCTCACGTGGAGGTCTTGGCTACACCTTC.

The chain carries TRBV6-1 and TRBJ2-7, with TRBD1 matching over 10 bases. The CDR3 covers 16 residues. J gave up 1 base and V 1 base, and 4 bases lay outside the gene matches. Per germline, CDR1 MNHNS and CDR2 SASEGT. DNA for the CDR3: TGTGCCAGCAGTGAAGGACAGGGGGCTGGGTCCTACGAGCAGTACTTC. This sequence encodes CASSEGQGAGSYEQYF.

This sequence joins TRBV18 and TRBJ2-7; TRBD2 matches 13 bases. The V segment lost 6 bases and the J segment 3 bases; nucleotides outside the gene matches: 5. Germline V CDR1 and CDR2: KGHSH, LQKENI. The CDR3 spans 15 residues. The CDR3 sequence: CASSLGLAGVYEQYF. CDR3 bases: TGTGCCAGCTCTCTTGGACTAGCGGGGGTCTACGAGCAGTACTTC.

V gene TRBV6-5 combines with J gene TRBJ1-5, with D possibly matching TRBD1 (5 bases). V shed 6 bases and J shed 0 bases, with 12 bases lying between them. The CDR3 extends over 15 amino acids. Looked up from germline, CDR1 is MNHEY and CDR2 is SVGAGI. CDR3 DNA: TGTGCCAGCAGCAGCCGACAGTATAGCAATCAGCCCCAGCATTTT. Protein: CASSSRQYSNQPQHF.

This chain connects TRBV15 to TRBJ2-5, with D unresolved. The CDR3 has 14 amino acids. Germline V gives CDR1 LNHNV, CDR2 YYDKDF (reference sequence). Between the trimmed V and J ends, which lost 1 base and 0 bases, there was a span of 6 bases. CDR3 in amino acids: CATSRVKNQETQYF. The CDR3 DNA is TGTGCCACCAGCAGAGTCAAAAACCAAGAGACCCAGTACTTC.

This sequence joins TRBV10-3 and TRBJ1-3; 11 bases fit TRBD1. With 0 bases clipped from V and 0 bases from J, the junction kept 7 bases outside the gene matches. Germline V gene lookup returns CDR1 ENHRY and CDR2 SYGVKD. CDR3 length equals 19 residues. This chain's CDR3 is CAISESWTGGSGSGNTIYF. The CDR3 nucleotides are TGTGCCATCAGTGAGTCATGGACAGGGGGCTCAGGCTCTGGAAACACCATATATTTT.